One sample yielded the 5 T cell receptor beta chains listed below, sequenced in a study of cytomegalovirus exposure and HLA in healthy donors. The PCR contained 60 Vbeta and 13 Jbeta primers. Sequenced by immunoSEQ multiplex PCR; TCRdb stores in-frame clones only, minus some. This table holds tens of thousands of clones. The specimen sequenced was PBMCs. The receptors come from a man younger than 30 in good health and CMV-seropositive.

About this clone itself: One end of the junction is discordant with germline, which a read error may explain. The chain recombines TRBV5-1 with TRBJ2-1; 7 nucleotides line up with TRBD1. This CDR3 has 16 amino acids. CDR1 is SGHRS, CDR2 YFSETQ, per germline. The CDR3 coding sequence is TGCGCCAGCAACTTGGGGGCCGGGACAGCCTACAATGAGCAGTTCTTC. This sequence encodes CASNLGAGTAYNEQFF.

The chain carries TRBV6-1 and TRBJ1-2; D is unclear. V lost 8 bases to trimming and J lost 4 bases, with 5 bases between them. Germline assignment: CDR1 MNHNS and CDR2 SASEGT. The CDR3 is 10 residues long. CDR3 in amino acids: CASGSYGYTF. The CDR3 coding sequence is TGTGCCAGCGGTAGCTATGGCTACACCTTC.

The rearrangement joins TRBV19 to TRBJ1-4; tentative D call: TRBD1 (6 bases). The germline V and J ends were trimmed by 3 bases and 5 bases, with 13 bases remaining between them. Germline-derived CDR1 and CDR2 are LNHDA and SQIVND (reference sequence). The CDR3 runs 15 residues. The CDR3 region has the DNA TGTGCCAGTAGTATCGGGGGGGCATCGAATGAAAAACTGTTTTTT. This sequence encodes CASSIGGASNEKLFF.

The chain couples TRBV13 to TRBJ2-1; the match to TRBD2 covers 7 bases. This CDR3 spans 16 amino acids. CDR1 is PRHDT and CDR2 is FYEKMQ in the germline V gene (reference sequence). Trimming at V came to 1 base and at J to 9 bases, leaving 12 bases not matched to a gene. The CDR3 DNA reads TGTGCCAGCAGCTTAGTAAGAGCGGGGAGGGCGGGTGAGCAGTTCTTC. This translates into CASSLVRAGRAGEQFF.

This chain's CDR3 is CASSSGTGSTGELFF. In DNA form, the CDR3 reads TGTGCCAGCAGCTCCGGGACAGGGTCCACCGGGGAGCTGTTTTTT. The chain links TRBV7-3 to TRBJ2-2; TRBD1 agrees at 9 bases. The CDR3 extends over 15 amino acids. CDR1 is SGHTA and CDR2 is FQGTGA in the germline V gene. The ends lost 4 bases at V and 4 bases at J; junction bases unmatched: 4.